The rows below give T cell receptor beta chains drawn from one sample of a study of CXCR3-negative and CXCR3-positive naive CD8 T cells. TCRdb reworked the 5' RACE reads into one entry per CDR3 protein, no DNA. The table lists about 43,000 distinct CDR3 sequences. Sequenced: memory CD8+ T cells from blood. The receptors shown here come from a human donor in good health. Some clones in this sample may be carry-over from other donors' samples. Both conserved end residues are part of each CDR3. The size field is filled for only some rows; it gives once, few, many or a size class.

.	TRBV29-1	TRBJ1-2	CSVEWAGQPSMYGYTF
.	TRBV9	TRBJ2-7	CASSASVARNAYEQYF
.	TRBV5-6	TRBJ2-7	CASSLAREQYF
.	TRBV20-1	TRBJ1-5	CSASGFGGVGQPQHF
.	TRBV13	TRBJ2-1	CASSPNPSSYNEQFF
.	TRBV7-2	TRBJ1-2	CASSLGSVGGVYGYTF
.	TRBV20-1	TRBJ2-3	CSAGRGWASGADTQYF
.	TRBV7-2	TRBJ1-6	CASSPTWVGSPLHF
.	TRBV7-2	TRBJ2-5	CASSRLGGGQETQYF
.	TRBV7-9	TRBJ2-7	CASRGTSGPYEQYF
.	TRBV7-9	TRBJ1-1	CASSFVGDTEAFF
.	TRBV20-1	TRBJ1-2	CSAPGAGGYTF
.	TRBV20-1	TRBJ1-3	CSARDREDSGNTIYF
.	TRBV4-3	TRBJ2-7	CASSPLAGDLSYEQYF
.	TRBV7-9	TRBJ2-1	CASSQGQGLYNEQFF
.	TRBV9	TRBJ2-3	CASSGGAEDTQYF
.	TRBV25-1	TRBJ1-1	CASSEGSPYMNTEAFF
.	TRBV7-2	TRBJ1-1	CASSLVVGTGLGMNTEAFF
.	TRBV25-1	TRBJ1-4	CASSVGQGFVGLFF
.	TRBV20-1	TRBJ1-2	CSAPDRGYGYTF
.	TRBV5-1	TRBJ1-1	CASSLTKHPGPKGTAEAFF
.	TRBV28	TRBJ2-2	CASQAQGVNTGELFF
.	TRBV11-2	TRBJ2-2	CASSFSSEGNTGELFF
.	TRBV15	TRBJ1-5	CATSRLHGPGIRDQPQHF
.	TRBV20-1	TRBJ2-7	CSARLAGGLTYEQYF
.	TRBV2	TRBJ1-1	CASSEDTQNTEAFF
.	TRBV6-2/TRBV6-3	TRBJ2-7	CASSYSTGVIIMEQYF
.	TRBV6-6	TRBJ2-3	CASSYSAGRSSVTDTQYF
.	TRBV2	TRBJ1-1	CASSDAGEAFF
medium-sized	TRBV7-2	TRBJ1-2	CASSSGQGLNYGYTF
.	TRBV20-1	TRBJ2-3	CSARDLRVASPDTQYF
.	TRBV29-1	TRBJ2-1	CSARDRGNEQFF
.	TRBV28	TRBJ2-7	CASSFRLLGYEQYF
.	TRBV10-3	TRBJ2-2	CATLRGGQDTGELFF
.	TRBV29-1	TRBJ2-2	CSATETNTGELFF
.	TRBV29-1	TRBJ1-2	CSVMDRTPTTNYGYTF
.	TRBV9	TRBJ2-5	CASSPFSGGAIQETQYF
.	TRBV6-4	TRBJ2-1	CASSDGTGGNEQFF
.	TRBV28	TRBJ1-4	CASSPTGWVAKLFF
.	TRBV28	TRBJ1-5	CASTLVQGIQPQHF
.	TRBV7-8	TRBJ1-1	CASSHPQWEDTEAFF
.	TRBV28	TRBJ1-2	CASSLSAKRTYGYTF
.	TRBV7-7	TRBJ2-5	CASSSTSGIEETQYF
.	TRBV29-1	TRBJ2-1	CSASGSRLYNEQFF
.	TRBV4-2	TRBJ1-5	CASSQEGRGGQPQHF
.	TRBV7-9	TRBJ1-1	CASSLAGAGTEAFF
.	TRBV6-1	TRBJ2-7	CASRSATSSPYEQYF
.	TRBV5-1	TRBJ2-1	CASRGQGVNEQFF
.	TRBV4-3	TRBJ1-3	CASSQERSVGNTIYF